What follows are 23 T cell receptor beta chains derived from one specimen sequenced in a study of a mutant IDH1 vaccine in newly diagnosed glioma. No antigen has been assigned to these receptors. Profiling relied on immunoSEQ multiplex PCR, and the TCRdb table lists in-frame clones only, not all of them. Of tens of thousands of clones listed, 80% to 85% were seen once; the top ten hold approximately 8%. Time point defined: week 23, last vaccination. It was 300 ug of mutant IDH1 20-mer peptide that made up each vaccine dose, given with topical imiquimod. This material consisted of PBMCs, taken from a glioma patient whose treatment included an IDH1 peptide vaccine. The receptors derive from a middle-aged woman with glioma. Some clones in this sample may be carry-over from other donors' samples.

The V and J genes are TRBV10-3 and TRBJ1-5; 8 bases line up with TRBD1. Germline V gene data show CDR1 as ENHRY and CDR2 as SYGVKD. Trimming cost V 5 bases and J 4 bases; bases outside gene matches: 4. The CDR3 runs 14 residues. In DNA form, the CDR3 reads TGTGCCATCAGTTCGACAGGGGCAAATCAGCCCCAGCATTTT. Translating it yields CAISSTGANQPQHF.

The chain has TRBV29-1 and TRBJ1-3; D gene uncertain. CDR3 size: 14 residues. Trimming took off 4 bases at V and 1 base at J, with 11 bases between the two ends. Germline V gene data show CDR1 as SQVTM and CDR2 as ANQGSEA. CDR3 in amino acids: CSVVYGLSGNTIYF. For the CDR3, the DNA is TGCAGCGTTGTTTATGGGCTGTCTGGAAACACCATATATTTT.

This clone has a handful of counts. The rearrangement joins TRBV2 to TRBJ1-1; 7 nucleotides match TRBD1. This CDR3 is built from 15 residues. V gave up 6 bases and J gave up 1 base; unmatched junction bases: 8. In germline, CDR1 is SNHLY, CDR2 FYNNEI. CDR3 bases: TGTGCCAGCAGGGATAAGACAGGGACGAACACTGAAGCTTTCTTT. Translating gives CASRDKTGTNTEAFF.

This clone was found a few times. V usage is TRBV2 and J usage is TRBJ2-7; 8 nucleotides align to TRBD1. The junction had 1 base not matched to a gene; V was cut back by 3 bases and J by 0 bases. The CDR3 contains 14 residues. CDR1 is SNHLY, CDR2 FYNNEI, per germline. The CDR3 loop is CASSETGVSYEQYF. CDR3 nucleotides: TGTGCCAGCAGTGAGACAGGGGTCTCCTACGAGCAGTACTTC.

Only a few counts were recorded for this clone. V usage is TRBV19 and J usage is TRBJ2-1; 7 nucleotides line up with TRBD2. Trimming cost V 4 bases and J 10 bases; bases outside gene matches: 10. Looked up from germline, CDR1 is LNHDA and CDR2 is SQIVND (reference sequence). The CDR3 has 14 residues. The CDR3, as DNA: TGTGCCAGTAGTAAGCTAGCGGTACTGGGCGAGCAGTTCTTC. Residues: CASSKLAVLGEQFF.

Details on this clone: One end of the junction does not line up with germline, which may come from a read error. The chain uses TRBV7-9 and TRBJ1-2; no clear D. Germline V lookup: CDR1 SEHNR, CDR2 FQNEAQ (reference sequence). The CDR3 has 12 residues. The DNA for the CDR3 is TGTGCCAGCAGCTTAGCGGGTCCTGAGACGGCCTTC. Its translation is CASSLAGPETAF.

The chain couples TRBV30 to TRBJ1-4; no definite D call. The V gene's germline CDR1 is GTSNPN and CDR2 SVGIG (reference sequence). There are 14 residues in the CDR3. Between the trimmed V and J ends, which lost 4 bases and 8 bases, there was a span of 17 bases. The CDR3 DNA reads as TGTGCCTGGAATCCTCTTGGGCGGCACGAAAAACTGTTTTTT. It encodes CAWNPLGRHEKLFF.

This chain joins TRBV6-5 and TRBJ1-1; the D is unclear. Germline lookup yields CDR1 MNHEY and CDR2 SVGAGI. The CDR3 runs to 13 residues. The ends were cut back, 3 bases at V and 3 bases at J, with 8 bases in the middle. As DNA, the CDR3 is TGTGCCAGCAGTTATTTTGGTGACACTGAAGCTTTCTTT. Amino acid sequence: CASSYFGDTEAFF.

The CDR3 nucleotides are TGCGCCAGCAGCCAAGTTTTCTTGGGCAGGGACACTGAAGCTTTCTTT. It specifies CASSQVFLGRDTEAFF. This chain uses TRBV4-3 with TRBJ1-1; D may be TRBD1 (5 bases). The V end was cut by 1 base, the J end by 3 bases, with 15 bases between. Germline lookup yields CDR1 LGHNA and CDR2 YSLEER. The CDR3 consists of 16 residues.

The genes are TRBV5-1 and TRBJ1-1; D possibly corresponds to TRBD1 (6 bases). Trimming cost V 0 bases and J 3 bases, with 12 bases left between them. The CDR3 spans 15 residues. Germline CDR1 reads SGHRS; CDR2 reads YFSETQ. CDR3 protein: CASSLVPGADTEAFF. As DNA, the CDR3 is TGCGCCAGCAGCTTGGTGCCGGGGGCGGACACTGAAGCTTTCTTT.

The J gene is TRBJ1-4, the V gene TRBV19, with TRBD1 matching 10 bases. V was pared by 8 bases and J by 8 bases, with 8 bases of the junction left unmatched. The germline V gene encodes CDR1 LNHDA and CDR2 SQIVND (reference sequence). The CDR3 covers 14 residues. CDR3 amino acids: CASGTGDYGEKLFF. The CDR3 DNA is TGTGCCAGTGGGACAGGGGATTACGGGGAAAAACTGTTTTTT.

This rearrangement joins TRBV5-8 to TRBJ2-4; 7 bases fit TRBD1. This CDR3 contains 15 residues. V lost 4 bases, J lost 0 bases, and 4 bases stayed unmatched. Germline V gene lookup returns CDR1 SGHTS and CDR2 YDEGEE. CDR3 protein: CASSTGTVAKNIQYF. Written as DNA, the CDR3 is TGTGCCAGCAGCACCGGGACAGTAGCCAAAAACATTCAGTACTTC.

The chain joins TRBV6-1 to TRBJ1-4; 10 nucleotides align to TRBD1. This CDR3 contains 16 residues. CDR1 is MNHNS and CDR2 is SASEGT in the germline V gene. After removal of 2 bases from V and 6 bases from J, the junction contained 6 bases not matched to a gene. The CDR3 sequence is CASSETSTGGHEKLFF. The CDR3 region has the DNA TGTGCCAGCAGTGAAACTTCGACAGGGGGCCATGAAAAACTGTTTTTT.

The rearrangement uses TRBV30 and TRBJ1-4; tentative D call: TRBD1 (5 bases). V was clipped by 4 bases and J by 5 bases, with 14 bases between them. The CDR3 contains 14 residues. Looked up from germline, CDR1 is GTSNPN and CDR2 is SVGIG (reference sequence). CDR3 protein: CAWTPGRGNEKLFF. CDR3 bases: TGTGCCTGGACCCCGGGGAGGGGAAATGAAAAACTGTTTTTT.

This clone was observed a handful of times. The chain couples TRBV19 to TRBJ1-1, with 7 bases lining up with TRBD1. V trimming: 4 bases; J trimming: 4 bases; junction bases outside the gene matches: 3. The length of the CDR3 is 13 residues. Germline V lookup: CDR1 LNHDA, CDR2 SQIVND (reference sequence). CDR3 amino acids: CASSSPGGTEAFF. The CDR3 DNA is TGTGCCAGTAGTAGCCCAGGGGGCACTGAAGCTTTCTTT.

J is TRBJ1-3 and V is TRBV10-3; D may be TRBD1 (6 bases). This CDR3 is 13 amino acids long. Germline-derived CDR1 and CDR2 are ENHRY and SYGVKD. V shed 10 bases and J shed 2 bases, with 12 bases lying between them. The CDR3 protein is CATQGFAGNTIYF. In DNA form, the CDR3 reads TGTGCCACACAGGGTTTCGCTGGAAACACCATATATTTT.

In its sample, this clone was seen a few times. V is TRBV5-6 and J is TRBJ1-1; no clear D. V dropped 0 bases and J dropped 1 base, with 7 bases sitting between them. This CDR3 spans 14 amino acids. Germline V gene lookup returns CDR1 SGHDT and CDR2 YYEEEE. CDR3 sequence reads: CASSLAAQNTEAFF. Written as DNA, the CDR3 is TGTGCCAGCAGCTTGGCCGCACAGAACACTGAAGCTTTCTTT.

This clone was seen a few times. This sequence joins TRBV5-5 and TRBJ2-5; D is uncertain. The CDR3 sequence is 13 residues long. Between the trimmed V and J ends, which lost 2 bases and 7 bases, there was a span of 12 bases. Germline CDR1 reads SGHKS; CDR2 reads YYEKEE (reference sequence). The CDR3 bases are TGTGCCAGCAGCTTTTTTTTATCAAGGACCCAGTACTTC. Encoded protein: CASSFFLSRTQYF. The complete variable domain, with remaining parts taken from reference TRBV5-5 and TRBJ2-5, reads DAGVTQSPTHLIKTRGQQVTLRCSPISGHKSVSWYQQVLGQGPQFIFQYYEKEERGRGNFPDRFSARQFPNYSSELNVNALLLGDSALYLCASSFFLSRTQYFGPGTRLLVL.

This clone was counted once. The chain employs TRBV6-1 and TRBJ1-2; the D gene is possibly TRBD1 (6 bases). CDR1 is MNHNS, CDR2 SASEGT, per germline. V was trimmed by 8 bases and J by 4 bases, leaving 14 bases between them. The CDR3 loop spans 13 amino acids. The CDR3 DNA follows: TGTGCCAGCCCGGACAGATTTTCCTATGGCTACACCTTC. This translates into CASPDRFSYGYTF.

The chain employs TRBV2 and TRBJ1-6; the match to TRBD1 covers 7 bases. After removal of 6 bases from V and 8 bases from J, the junction contained 16 bases not matched to a gene. CDR1 is SNHLY, CDR2 FYNNEI, per germline. The CDR3 runs to 17 residues. The CDR3 DNA sequence: TGTGCCAGCAGCGGTAGGGGGCGAAGGGCCAAGGATTCACCCCTCCACTTT. It translates to CASSGRGRRAKDSPLHF.

V gene TRBV6-6 combines with J gene TRBJ2-5; no definite D call. Germline assignment: CDR1 MNHNY and CDR2 SVGAGI (reference sequence). Trimming pared 5 bases from V and 5 bases from J, leaving 6 bases between. The CDR3 has 11 residues. The CDR3 DNA is TGTGCCAGCAGTGAACGGGAGACCCAGTACTTC. This translates into CASSERETQYF.

The CDR3 sequence is CAIGSGTGGEKLFF. In DNA, the CDR3 is TGTGCCATCGGGTCCGGGACCGGCGGGGAAAAACTGTTTTTT. J is TRBJ1-4 and V is TRBV10-3; D might be TRBD1 (5 bases). This CDR3 spans 14 amino acids. Germline CDR1 reads ENHRY; CDR2 reads SYGVKD. The ends were cut back, 8 bases at V and 8 bases at J, with 18 bases in the middle.

The chain carries TRBV1 and TRBJ2-5; the listed D gene, TRBD2, was not tested against the DNA. TRBV1 is deemed a pseudogene. This CDR3 has 15 residues. DNA for the CDR3: TGCACCAGCAGTCCGGGACTAGCGGGGGGGGAGACCCAGTACTTC. Amino acids: CTSSPGLAGGETQYF.